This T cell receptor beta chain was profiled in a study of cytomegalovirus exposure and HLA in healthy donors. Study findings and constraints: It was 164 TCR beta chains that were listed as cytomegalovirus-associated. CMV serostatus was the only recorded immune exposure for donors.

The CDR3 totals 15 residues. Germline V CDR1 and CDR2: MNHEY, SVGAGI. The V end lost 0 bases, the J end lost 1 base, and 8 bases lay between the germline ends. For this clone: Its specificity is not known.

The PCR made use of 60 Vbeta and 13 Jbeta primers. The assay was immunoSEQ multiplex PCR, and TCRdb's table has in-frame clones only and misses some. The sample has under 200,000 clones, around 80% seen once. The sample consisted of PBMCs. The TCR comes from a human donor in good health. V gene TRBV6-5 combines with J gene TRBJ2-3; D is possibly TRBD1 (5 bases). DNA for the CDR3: TGTGCCAGCAGTTACTCGATACAGGGCACAGATACGCAGTATTTT. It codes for CASSYSIQGTDTQYF.